What follows is one T cell receptor beta chain and its context. The assay was immunoSEQ multiplex PCR, and TCRdb's table has in-frame clones only and misses some. The sample gives several thousand clones, roughly nine tenths of which show up once; under 30% is in the top ten. The data originate from a study of ipilimumab plus nivolumab after autologous stem cell transplantation. Turning to the study itself: The myeloma group: high-risk transplant-naive, or relapse within 3 years after first autologous transplant.

Germline CDR1 reads SGHTA; CDR2 reads FQGNSA. V gave up 5 bases and J gave up 7 bases; unmatched junction bases: 11. This CDR3 region has 15 residues. Starting 14 to 28 days after autologous transplant, ipilimumab 1 mg/kg was given. Sequences were derived from PBMCs, sampled in a trial of ipilimumab plus nivolumab as post-transplant consolidation. This chain connects TRBV7-2 to TRBJ2-1; TRBD1 matches at 7 bases. This clonotype originated in a male donor with multiple myeloma. This chain's CDR3 is CASSPRTGSLNEQFF. Here the CDR3 DNA reads TGTGCCAGCAGCCCCCGGACAGGCTCGCTGAATGAGCAGTTCTTC.